Given below is one T cell receptor (beta chain) in context. The CDR3 is made up of 15 amino acids. With V trimmed by 2 bases and J by 5 bases, 5 bases remained unmatched. Per the germline V gene, CDR1 is MDHEN and CDR2 is SYDVKM. The sample belongs to a study of T cell changes during pregnancy in multiple sclerosis. Some clones are missing from TCRdb's copy, which holds only in-frame ones; the method was immunoSEQ multiplex PCR. Among about 87,000 clones listed, 93% were seen once. The V and J genes are TRBV28 and TRBJ2-7; 11 bases agree with TRBD2. This TCR was sampled from a female donor in good health, enrolled as a control in a pregnancy study. Sequenced material: peripheral blood, taken in the third trimester of pregnancy. In nucleotides, the CDR3 is TGTGCCAGCAGTTTAGAACTAGCGGGAGAAGACGAGCAGTACTTC. This translates into CASSLELAGEDEQYF. Full variable domain (rest looked up from reference TRBV28 and TRBJ2-7): DVKVTQSSRYLVKRTGEKVFLECVQDMDHENMFWYRQDPGLGLRLIYFSYDVKMKEKGDIPEGYSVSREKKERFSLILESASTNQTSMYLCASSLELAGEDEQYFGPGTRLTVT.